A selection of T cell receptor beta chains follows, all from one sample in a study of cytomegalovirus exposure and HLA in healthy donors. This table comes from immunoSEQ multiplex PCR, and its TCRdb copy is limited to in-frame clones, with some not included. The sample records 63,000 or so clones, more than 65% being singletons. The sample was PBMCs. Receptors were obtained from a woman in her 30s in good health and CMV-seronegative. Each CDR3 is given with its conserved first and last residue. The order of the fields is CDR3 DNA, CDR3 protein, J gene, clone size, D gene, V gene. A D gene is named only where the DNA matches it firmly. Only some rows state a clone size, as once, few, many or a class for expanded clones.

cdr3_nt: TGTGCCAGCAGCTTCAGGGAAGGAACTGAAGCTTTCTTT
cdr3_aa: CASSFREGTEAFF
j_call: TRBJ1-1
clone_size: .
d_call: .
v_call: TRBV5-5

cdr3_nt: TGTGCCAGCAGCGGCTCGACAGGGTATGGCTACACCTTC
cdr3_aa: CASSGSTGYGYTF
j_call: TRBJ1-2
clone_size: .
d_call: TRBD1
v_call: TRBV11-3

cdr3_nt: TGTGCCTGGAGTACAGGGGGGTATGGCTACACCTTC
cdr3_aa: CAWSTGGYGYTF
j_call: TRBJ1-2
clone_size: few
d_call: TRBD1
v_call: TRBV30

cdr3_nt: TGCGCCAGCAGCCCTGGACAAGTTCTCGGGGAGCAGTACTTC
cdr3_aa: CASSPGQVLGEQYF
j_call: TRBJ2-7
clone_size: .
d_call: .
v_call: TRBV5-1

cdr3_nt: TGTGCCAGCAGCTCCTCAGGTGTGGGCTATGGCTACACCTTC
cdr3_aa: CASSSSGVGYGYTF
j_call: TRBJ1-2
clone_size: .
d_call: .
v_call: TRBV11-3

cdr3_nt: TGTGCCAGCAGCGCGACGGGACAGGGGTACACCGGGGAGCTGTTTTTT
cdr3_aa: CASSATGQGYTGELFF
j_call: TRBJ2-2
clone_size: few
d_call: TRBD1
v_call: TRBV7-9

cdr3_nt: TGTGCCAGTAGTATGGGTAGGAGCTCTGGAAACACCATATATTTT
cdr3_aa: CASSMGRSSGNTIYF
j_call: TRBJ1-3
clone_size: .
d_call: .
v_call: TRBV19

cdr3_nt: TGCGCCAGCAGCTTTAGTGTAAGCGACGATGAGCAGTTCTTC
cdr3_aa: CASSFSVSDDEQFF
j_call: TRBJ2-1
clone_size: .
d_call: .
v_call: TRBV5-1

cdr3_nt: TGTGCCAGCTTCCCCGGCGGACGGACTATCTATGGCTACACCTTC
cdr3_aa: CASFPGGRTIYGYTF
j_call: TRBJ1-2
clone_size: .
d_call: .
v_call: TRBV27

cdr3_nt: TGTGCCAGCAGCCGCCACAGGGACGGGAACACTGAAGCTTTCTTT
cdr3_aa: CASSRHRDGNTEAFF
j_call: TRBJ1-1
clone_size: .
d_call: .
v_call: TRBV7-9

cdr3_nt: TGTGCCAGTAGACCTCAGGGGTGGGCCACTGAAGCTTTCTTT
cdr3_aa: CASRPQGWATEAFF
j_call: TRBJ1-1
clone_size: once
d_call: .
v_call: TRBV19

cdr3_nt: TGTGCCAGCAGTGAATTCAGGTCCTCCTCTGGAAACACCATATATTTT
cdr3_aa: CASSEFRSSSGNTIYF
j_call: TRBJ1-3
clone_size: .
d_call: .
v_call: TRBV25-1

cdr3_nt: TGTGCCAGCAGTGATCTCCGCCCCGGGACAGAGAGGAACACTGAAGCTTTCTTT
cdr3_aa: CASSDLRPGTERNTEAFF
j_call: TRBJ1-1
clone_size: .
d_call: TRBD1
v_call: TRBV25-1

cdr3_nt: TGCAGCTCAGGGGGCCAAGAGACCCAGTACTTC
cdr3_aa: CSSGGQETQYF
j_call: TRBJ2-5
clone_size: .
d_call: TRBD1
v_call: TRBV29-1

cdr3_nt: TGTGCCAGCAGCGGGGGACTAGCGGGTTACTACAATGAGCAGTTCTTC
cdr3_aa: CASSGGLAGYYNEQFF
j_call: TRBJ2-1
clone_size: .
d_call: TRBD2
v_call: TRBV5-8

cdr3_nt: TGTGCCAGCAGTGAATATCTGAGGGAGAGCACAGATACGCAGTATTTT
cdr3_aa: CASSEYLRESTDTQYF
j_call: TRBJ2-3
clone_size: .
d_call: .
v_call: TRBV25-1

cdr3_nt: TGTGCCAGCAGCCAATCCGGGACAGCTACCTACAATGAGCAGTTCTTC
cdr3_aa: CASSQSGTATYNEQFF
j_call: TRBJ2-1
clone_size: .
d_call: TRBD1
v_call: TRBV14

cdr3_nt: TGTGCCAGCAGCTTATCCGGGACAACCTACAATGAGCAGTTCTTC
cdr3_aa: CASSLSGTTYNEQFF
j_call: TRBJ2-1
clone_size: .
d_call: .
v_call: TRBV7-2

cdr3_nt: TGTGCCAGCAGCTCCCACGGGGGGGGTAGCAATCAGCCCCAGCATTTT
cdr3_aa: CASSSHGGGSNQPQHF
j_call: TRBJ1-5
clone_size: .
d_call: .
v_call: TRBV7-2

cdr3_nt: TGTGCCAGCAGCCCGCCGGGAGGTGCTGAAGCTTTCTTT
cdr3_aa: CASSPPGGAEAFF
j_call: TRBJ1-1
clone_size: .
d_call: .
v_call: TRBV2

cdr3_nt: TGTGCCATAGCAGGGGGCACTGAAGCTTTCTTT
cdr3_aa: CAIAGGTEAFF
j_call: TRBJ1-1
clone_size: .
d_call: TRBD1
v_call: TRBV10-3

cdr3_nt: TGTGCCAGCAGCTTACGGGAGGCGGCCGGGGAGCTGTTTTTT
cdr3_aa: CASSLREAAGELFF
j_call: TRBJ2-2
clone_size: .
d_call: TRBD2
v_call: TRBV11-2

cdr3_nt: TGTGCCAGCAGTCCCCAGGGGCCTGGGTCACCCCTCCACTTT
cdr3_aa: CASSPQGPGSPLHF
j_call: TRBJ1-6
clone_size: .
d_call: .
v_call: TRBV6-5

cdr3_nt: TGTGCCAGTAGTATAAATGAGGGCAGGGGGCGAGAAAAACTGTTTTTT
cdr3_aa: CASSINEGRGREKLFF
j_call: TRBJ1-4
clone_size: .
d_call: TRBD1
v_call: TRBV19

cdr3_nt: TGTGCCAGCAGTGAAGGCTACGGGGATGAAGGCACTGAAGCTTTCTTT
cdr3_aa: CASSEGYGDEGTEAFF
j_call: TRBJ1-1
clone_size: .
d_call: .
v_call: TRBV2

cdr3_nt: TGTGCCAGCAGCTTAGGTGAGCATCAGCCCCAGCATTTT
cdr3_aa: CASSLGEHQPQHF
j_call: TRBJ1-5
clone_size: .
d_call: .
v_call: TRBV7-2

cdr3_nt: TGTGCCATCAGTGAGTCTAACGGGGATGATACGCAGTATTTT
cdr3_aa: CAISESNGDDTQYF
j_call: TRBJ2-3
clone_size: .
d_call: .
v_call: TRBV10-3

cdr3_nt: TGTGCCAGCAGCCCCCGGGTCGGCAGGGTGAACACTGAAGCTTTCTTT
cdr3_aa: CASSPRVGRVNTEAFF
j_call: TRBJ1-1
clone_size: .
d_call: .
v_call: TRBV5-8

cdr3_nt: TGTGCCAGCAGCTTAGGCGGGGACAGCTATACCCCGAACTATGGCTACACCTTC
cdr3_aa: CASSLGGDSYTPNYGYTF
j_call: TRBJ1-2
clone_size: .
d_call: TRBD1
v_call: TRBV7-2

cdr3_nt: TGTGCCAGCAGCTTATTTAGAGGGCTTCCTAATGAAAAACTGTTTTTT
cdr3_aa: CASSLFRGLPNEKLFF
j_call: TRBJ1-4
clone_size: .
d_call: .
v_call: TRBV7-2

cdr3_nt: TGCGCCAGCAATAACGGAGGCCAAGAGACCCAGTACTTC
cdr3_aa: CASNNGGQETQYF
j_call: TRBJ2-5
clone_size: .
d_call: .
v_call: TRBV5-1

cdr3_nt: TGTGCCAGCAGCTTAGCGCTAGGACAGGGGGCTGAAGAGACCCAGTACTTC
cdr3_aa: CASSLALGQGAEETQYF
j_call: TRBJ2-5
clone_size: .
d_call: TRBD1
v_call: TRBV7-2

cdr3_nt: TGTGCCAGCAGTTCAGGGCTAGCGGGAGGGCTTCTGTTCTTC
cdr3_aa: CASSSGLAGGLLFF
j_call: TRBJ2-1
clone_size: .
d_call: TRBD2
v_call: TRBV28

cdr3_nt: TGTGCCAGCAGCGTAGACGCGGGGACTAGCACAGATACGCAGTATTTT
cdr3_aa: CASSVDAGTSTDTQYF
j_call: TRBJ2-3
clone_size: .
d_call: .
v_call: TRBV9

cdr3_nt: TGCGCCAGCAGCCAGGTAGGGGGTAGCAATCAGCCCCAGCATTTT
cdr3_aa: CASSQVGGSNQPQHF
j_call: TRBJ1-5
clone_size: .
d_call: .
v_call: TRBV4-1

cdr3_nt: TGCGCCAGCAGTGAGATGGGACACGGAAACACCATATATTTT
cdr3_aa: CASSEMGHGNTIYF
j_call: TRBJ1-3
clone_size: .
d_call: .
v_call: TRBV10-2

cdr3_nt: TGTGCCAGCAGTTCTCTCACAGGGAATGGCTACACCTTC
cdr3_aa: CASSSLTGNGYTF
j_call: TRBJ1-2
clone_size: .
d_call: .
v_call: TRBV27

cdr3_nt: TGTGCCAGCAGCTTGGGGGCAGGTGGGCAGACTGGGGCCAACGTCCTGACTTTC
cdr3_aa: CASSLGAGGQTGANVLTF
j_call: TRBJ2-6
clone_size: .
d_call: .
v_call: TRBV5-4

cdr3_nt: TGTGCTAGTGGTTTGGGACTAGCGGGGGGATTGGGAGAGACCCAGTACTTC
cdr3_aa: CASGLGLAGGLGETQYF
j_call: TRBJ2-5
clone_size: .
d_call: TRBD2
v_call: TRBV12-5

cdr3_nt: TGTGCCAGCAGCCAAGAGGCGGGGGCTGGAACTGAAGCTTTCTTT
cdr3_aa: CASSQEAGAGTEAFF
j_call: TRBJ1-1
clone_size: .
d_call: .
v_call: TRBV14

cdr3_nt: TGTGCCAGCAGCTTGGAGGGCGCGGGTGGCTACACCTTC
cdr3_aa: CASSLEGAGGYTF
j_call: TRBJ1-2
clone_size: .
d_call: .
v_call: TRBV7-2

cdr3_nt: TGTGCCAGCAGCCCCCGACAGGGGGAAATTGGCACTGAAGCTTTCTTT
cdr3_aa: CASSPRQGEIGTEAFF
j_call: TRBJ1-1
clone_size: .
d_call: TRBD1
v_call: TRBV7-9

cdr3_nt: TGTGCCAGCAGCTTGAGGGGGCGGACTGAAGCTTTCTTT
cdr3_aa: CASSLRGRTEAFF
j_call: TRBJ1-1
clone_size: .
d_call: TRBD1
v_call: TRBV5-6

cdr3_nt: TGTGCCAGCAGCGTGGACAGGGGGCGGGTGGACACTGAAGCTTTCTTT
cdr3_aa: CASSVDRGRVDTEAFF
j_call: TRBJ1-1
clone_size: .
d_call: TRBD1
v_call: TRBV5-4

cdr3_nt: TGTGCCAGCAGCCCGGGGACAGGGGAAAGTCAGCCCCAGCATTTT
cdr3_aa: CASSPGTGESQPQHF
j_call: TRBJ1-5
clone_size: .
d_call: TRBD1
v_call: TRBV7-2

cdr3_nt: TGTGCCAGCAGTTCGCCTCTTGCGGGGGAAGCTTTCTTT
cdr3_aa: CASSSPLAGEAFF
j_call: TRBJ1-1
clone_size: .
d_call: .
v_call: TRBV6-5

cdr3_nt: TGTGCCAGTAGGGGGGGACAGTACGGTCCTGAAGCTTTCTTT
cdr3_aa: CASRGGQYGPEAFF
j_call: TRBJ1-1
clone_size: .
d_call: TRBD1
v_call: TRBV19